This T cell receptor beta chain was recovered during a study of T cell responses to AZD1222 COVID-19 vaccine. Study-wide results and caveats: Donors, mostly white British, included more females; clonal diversity was possibly underestimated. The study reported that nearly half of spike-specific TCRs target unmutated variant regions. Just six AZD1222 recipients were seropositive at baseline.

Worth noting for this clone: Its antigen is unidentified.

Unmatched junction bases numbered 6, after V lost 4 bases and J lost 4 bases. Germline values: CDR1 LGHDT, CDR2 YNNKEL (reference sequence). The CDR3 consists of 15 residues. Measured with immunoSEQ multiplex PCR; TCRdb has only the in-frame clones, and not every one. The sample lists fewer than 200,000 clones; approximately 90% were seen once. This chain uses TRBV3-1 (or the pseudogene TRBV3-2) with TRBJ2-1, with TRBD1 matching 8 bases. The sequence came from an adult in good health. Specimen: peripheral blood, collected on day 0 of AZD1222 vaccination. The CDR3 bases are TGTGCCAGCAGCCGAACCGGGACAGGATACAATGAGCAGTTCTTC. Protein product: CASSRTGTGYNEQFF.